One T cell receptor beta chain is described in this entry. These data belong to a study of shared clonotypes between healthy human individuals. The V gene end was trimmed by 2 bases and the J gene end by 2 bases; junction bases not matched to a gene: 11. CDR3 size: 18 residues. Germline CDR1 is SGHVS and CDR2 is FNYEAQ. In the sorted-subset replicate PCRs, around 0.2 ug DNA, 25,000 to 35,000 T cell genomes, was used. In the authors' methods: Filtering differed for immunoSEQ, which gave only junction sequences without quality scores. The data were produced by immunoSEQ multiplex PCR, yet TCRdb's version contains in-frame clones alone and is incomplete. V, J and clone size are those of that table, while D and trimming were read from the DNA. The sample includes 1 million to 1.2 million clones, roughly 80% of them seen just once.

Sequencing was carried out using memory CD4+ T cells from PBMCs. Subset: CD45RA-negative fraction. V is TRBV7-6 and J is TRBJ2-5; 10 bases map to TRBD1. The TCR was taken from a man aged 18 to 29 in good health. Some clones in this sample may be carry-over from other donors' samples. The CDR3 spells CASSLSPPDRGWQETQYF. CDR3 sequence (DNA): TGTGCCAGCAGCTTAAGCCCCCCGGACAGGGGGTGGCAAGAGACCCAGTACTTC.